This TCR beta chain was sequenced for a study of T-cell memory formation after mild COVID-19. Findings of the study overall: Most CD4+ clones that shrank were in CM and EM, while CD8+ ones turned up in EMRA. A balance of CD4 and CD8 characterized clones contracting day 15 to 85, whereas later expanders leaned CD4+.

TCRdb reprocessed the 5' RACE reads with MiXCR, giving one entry per CDR3 protein. The table shows hundreds of thousands of distinct CDR3 sequences, with 20% occurring only once. Per the germline V gene, CDR1 is MGHRA and CDR2 is YSYEKL. V lost 0 bases, J lost 6 bases, and 29 bases lay in between. CDR3 length: 20 residues. A remark on this clonotype: The target antigen is unknown.

The V call is TRBV4-1, the J call TRBJ2-5, with D possibly being TRBD1 or TRBD2 (5 bases each). The sequenced material came from PBMCs or a T cell subset sorted from them (not recorded which). The clonotype originates from an adult woman who had mild COVID-19 (a few samples of this study predate the infection). Cell type and time point are not known. CDR3 coding DNA: TGCGCCAGCAGCCAAGATACCTTCGACTACAGGCGAGAAGGTCGAAAGACCCAGTACTTC. This codes for CASSQDTFDYRREGRKTQYF.